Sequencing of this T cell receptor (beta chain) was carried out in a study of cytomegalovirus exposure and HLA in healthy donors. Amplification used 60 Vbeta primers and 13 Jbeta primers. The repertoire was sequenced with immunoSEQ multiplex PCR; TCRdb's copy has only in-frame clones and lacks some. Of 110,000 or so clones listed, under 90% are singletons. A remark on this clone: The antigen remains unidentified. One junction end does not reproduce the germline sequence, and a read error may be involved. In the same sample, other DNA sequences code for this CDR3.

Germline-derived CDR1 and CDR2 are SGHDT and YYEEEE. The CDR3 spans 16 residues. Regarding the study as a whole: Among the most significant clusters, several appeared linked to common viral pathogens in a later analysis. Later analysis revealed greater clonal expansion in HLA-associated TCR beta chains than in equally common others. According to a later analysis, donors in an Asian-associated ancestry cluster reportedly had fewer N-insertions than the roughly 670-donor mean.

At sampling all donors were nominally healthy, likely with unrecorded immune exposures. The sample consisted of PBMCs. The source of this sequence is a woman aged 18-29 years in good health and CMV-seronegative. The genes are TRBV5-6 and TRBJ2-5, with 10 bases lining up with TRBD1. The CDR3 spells CASSSRTGGYGETQYF. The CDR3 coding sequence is TGTGCCAGCAGCTCTAGGACAGGGGGGTATGGGGAGACCCAATACTTC.